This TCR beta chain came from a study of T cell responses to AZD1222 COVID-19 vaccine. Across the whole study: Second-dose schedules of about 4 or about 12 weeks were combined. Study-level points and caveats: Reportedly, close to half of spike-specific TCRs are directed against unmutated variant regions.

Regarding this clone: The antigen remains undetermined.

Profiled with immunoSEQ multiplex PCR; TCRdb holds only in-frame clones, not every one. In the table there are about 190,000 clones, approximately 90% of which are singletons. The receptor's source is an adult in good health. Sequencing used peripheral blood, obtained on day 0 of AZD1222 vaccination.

CDR3: CASSREVLRNQPQHF. The CDR3 nucleotides read TGTGCCAGCAGCCGCGAGGTTCTCAGAAATCAGCCCCAGCATTTT. V is TRBV5-8 and J is TRBJ1-5; the D is unclear. Trimming cost V 4 bases and J 4 bases, with 15 bases left between them. Germline V gene lookup returns CDR1 SGHTS and CDR2 YDEGEE. The CDR3 sequence is 15 residues long.